These 15 T cell receptor beta chains were sequenced from one sample in a study of T-cell reconstitution after alpha-beta-depleted transplantation in children. Preparation of the TCRbeta library involved a method that used unique molecular identifiers. TCRdb redid the calling of the PCR reads with MiXCR, one entry per CDR3 protein. This table holds roughly 500,000 distinct CDR3 sequences, approximately 29% found once. The sample in question was PBMCs from the stem cell graft donor, obtained from the stem cell graft. The receptors were sampled from a human donor who donated a stem cell graft to a child with aplastic anemia.

The chain couples TRBV29-1 to TRBJ1-5, with D unclear. This CDR3 comprises 13 residues. Germline CDR1 and CDR2: SQVTM and ANQGSEA. Trimming cost V 4 bases and J 3 bases, with 10 bases left between them. CDR3 sequence: CSVGGRNNQPQHF. CDR3 coding DNA: TGCAGCGTTGGGGGTCGGAACAATCAGCCCCAGCATTTT.

The chain carries TRBV7-6 and TRBJ2-6; D is perhaps TRBD1 (5 bases). Germline CDR1 and CDR2: SGHVS and FNYEAQ. The ends were cut back, 5 bases at V and 0 bases at J, with 11 bases in the middle. The CDR3 is 16 residues long. The CDR3 reads CASSPGPASGANVLTF. The CDR3 bases are TGTGCCAGCAGCCCAGGGCCAGCCTCTGGGGCCAACGTCCTGACTTTC.

This sequence joins TRBV5-1 and TRBJ2-5; 7 bases match TRBD2. CDR1 SGHRS and CDR2 YFSETQ come from the germline V gene. With V trimmed by 4 bases and J by 5 bases, 17 bases remained unmatched. The CDR3 is 17 amino acids. As DNA, the CDR3 is TGCGCCAGCAGCCCGGACTACAGCGCGGGGGTTTTCGAGACCCAGTACTTC. Its translation is CASSPDYSAGVFETQYF.

This clonotype was seen a handful of times. CDR3 residues: CASSGAIPYEQYF. In nucleotides, the CDR3 is TGTGCCAGCAGCGGGGCGATCCCCTACGAGCAGTACTTC. This rearrangement joins TRBV28 to TRBJ2-7; D is perhaps TRBD1 or TRBD2 (5 bases each). Deletions cut 6 bases from V and 2 bases from J, with 11 bases between. Germline loops: CDR1 MDHEN, CDR2 SYDVKM. There are 13 residues in the CDR3. The complete variable domain, with remaining parts taken from reference TRBV28 and TRBJ2-7, reads DVKVTQSSRYLVKRTGEKVFLECVQDMDHENMFWYRQDPGLGLRLIYFSYDVKMKEKGDIPEGYSVSREKKERFSLILESASTNQTSMYLCASSGAIPYEQYFGPGTRLTVT.

CDR3 coding DNA: TGTGCCAGCAGCTTAAGGGACAACACCGGGGAGCTGTTTTTT. Protein product: CASSLRDNTGELFF. The rearrangement joins TRBV7-8 to TRBJ2-2; the D call may be TRBD1 or TRBD2 (5 bases each). The V gene lost 2 bases and the J gene lost 2 bases, with 6 bases spanning the gap. Germline CDR1 and CDR2: SGHVS and FQNEAQ. This CDR3 region has 14 residues.

This chain joins TRBV5-1 and TRBJ2-4; D gene unclear. Per germline, CDR1 SGHRS and CDR2 YFSETQ. V was pared by 0 bases and J by 10 bases, with 17 bases between. The CDR3 covers 15 residues. The chain's CDR3 is CASSLAVDGLFIQYF. CDR3 nucleotide sequence: TGCGCCAGCAGCTTGGCCGTAGATGGGCTCTTTATTCAGTACTTC.

The chain has TRBV7-8 and TRBJ1-3, with 8 nucleotides matching TRBD1. J lost 6 bases, V lost 5 bases, and 9 bases had no gene match. Germline V gene lookup returns CDR1 SGHVS and CDR2 FQNEAQ. This CDR3 is built from 15 residues. The CDR3 DNA reads as TGTGCCAGCAGCCTCGGACAGGGTCGGGAAAACACCATATATTTT. Translating gives CASSLGQGRENTIYF. Supplemented by reference TRBV7-8 and TRBJ1-3, the full variable domain reads GAGVSQSPRYKVAKRGQDVALRCDPISGHVSLFWYQQALGQGPEFLTYFQNEAQLDKSGLPSDRFFAERPEGSVSTLKIQRTQQEDSAVYLCASSLGQGRENTIYFGEGSWLTVV.

The V call is TRBV3-1, the J call TRBJ2-7; 11 bases fit TRBD2. Trimming cost V 4 bases and J 0 bases; bases outside gene matches: 8. Germline CDR1 reads LGHDT; CDR2 reads YNNKEL (reference sequence). The CDR3 sequence is 17 residues long. The CDR3 bases are TGTGCCAGCAGCCGTCCGGGACTAGCGGACCGCTCCTACGAGCAGTACTTC. As protein: CASSRPGLADRSYEQYF.

This clonotype was detected a few times. CDR3 sequence: CASLRSDRRNSPLHF. The CDR3 DNA reads as TGTGCCAGCCTAAGGTCCGACAGGAGAAATTCACCCCTCCACTTT. V is TRBV12-3 or TRBV12-4 and J is TRBJ1-6; TRBD1 might be the D (6 bases). Trimming shortened V by 8 bases and J by 7 bases, and 18 bases separated the two germline ends. CDR3 length: 15 residues.

The genes are TRBV7-2 and TRBJ2-7, with TRBD1 matching over 8 bases. V gave up 1 base and J gave up 0 bases; unmatched junction bases: 5. The CDR3 totals 16 residues. The germline V gene has CDR1 SGHTA and CDR2 FQGNSA. CDR3 coding DNA: TGTGCCAGCAGCTTAGGACAGGGGTGGAGCTCCTACGAGCAGTACTTC. Translating gives CASSLGQGWSSYEQYF. The full variable domain, its missing parts supplied by reference TRBV7-2 and TRBJ2-7, is GAGVSQSPSNKVTEKGKDVELRCDPISGHTALYWYRQSLGQGLEFLIYFQGNSAPDKSGLPSDRFSAERTGGSVSTLTIQRTQQEDSAVYLCASSLGQGWSSYEQYFGPGTRLTVT.

The gene calls are TRBV12-3 or TRBV12-4 and TRBJ2-3; the D gene is possibly TRBD2 (5 bases). The CDR3 is 11 residues long. V was pared by 1 base and J by 14 bases, with 10 bases between. CDR3 protein: CASSLGGLMYF. CDR3 nucleotide sequence: TGTGCCAGCAGTTTAGGAGGACTCATGTATTTT.

The rearrangement links TRBV9 to TRBJ2-6; TRBD1 is a possible D gene (6 bases). Trimming removed 4 bases at V and 0 bases at J, with 11 bases between. Germline CDR1 and CDR2: SGDLS and YYNGEE. The CDR3 is 16 amino acids. CDR3 region: CASSRGQISGANVLTF. The CDR3 nucleotides are TGTGCCAGCAGCCGCGGACAGATCTCTGGGGCCAACGTCCTGACTTTC.

V is TRBV7-2 and J is TRBJ2-2; no firm D call. This CDR3 spans 13 amino acids. CDR1 SGHTA and CDR2 FQGNSA come from the germline V gene. The ends were cut back, 1 base at V and 10 bases at J, with 10 bases in the middle. The CDR3 loop reads CASSLVVREELFF. The CDR3 DNA reads as TGTGCCAGCAGCTTAGTTGTCAGAGAGGAGCTGTTTTTT.

J is TRBJ1-3 and V is TRBV6-5, with D uncertain. The CDR3 runs 16 residues. Trimming stripped 3 bases from V and 0 bases from J, with 12 bases between. The germline V gene has CDR1 MNHEY and CDR2 SVGAGI. The chain's CDR3 is CASSYRLSYSGNTIYF. Written as DNA, the CDR3 is TGTGCCAGCAGTTATCGTCTCAGCTACTCTGGAAACACCATATATTTT.

The chain joins TRBV12-3 or TRBV12-4 to TRBJ2-7; 8 nucleotides agree with TRBD1. The ends lost 5 bases at V and 4 bases at J; junction bases unmatched: 7. The CDR3 is 14 amino acids. CDR3 amino acids: CASSQTGGDYEQYF. The CDR3 nucleotides read TGTGCCAGCAGTCAAACAGGGGGAGATTACGAGCAGTACTTC.